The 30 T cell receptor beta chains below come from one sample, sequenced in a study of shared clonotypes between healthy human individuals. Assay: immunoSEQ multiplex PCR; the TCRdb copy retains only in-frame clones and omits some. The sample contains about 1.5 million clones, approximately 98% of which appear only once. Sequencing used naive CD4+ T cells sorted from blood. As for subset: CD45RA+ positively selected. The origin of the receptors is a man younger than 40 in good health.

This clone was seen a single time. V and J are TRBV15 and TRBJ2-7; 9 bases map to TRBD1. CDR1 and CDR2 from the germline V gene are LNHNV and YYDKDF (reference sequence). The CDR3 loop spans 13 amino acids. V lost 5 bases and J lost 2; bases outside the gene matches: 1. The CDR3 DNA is TGTGCCACCAGCTGGACAGGGGCCTACGAGCAGTACTTC. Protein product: CATSWTGAYEQYF.

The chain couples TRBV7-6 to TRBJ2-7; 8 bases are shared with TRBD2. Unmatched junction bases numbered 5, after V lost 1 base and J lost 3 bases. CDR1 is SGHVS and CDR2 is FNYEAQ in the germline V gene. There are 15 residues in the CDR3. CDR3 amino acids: CASSLEVGGGYEQYF. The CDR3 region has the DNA TGTGCCAGCAGCTTAGAGGTCGGGGGGGGCTACGAGCAGTACTTC. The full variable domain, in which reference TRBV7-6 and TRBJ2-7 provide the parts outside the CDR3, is GAGVSQSPRYKVTKRGQDVALRCDPISGHVSLYWYRQALGQGPEFLTYFNYEAQQDKSGLPNDRFSAERPEGSISTLTIQRTEQRDSAMYRCASSLEVGGGYEQYFGPGTRLTVT.

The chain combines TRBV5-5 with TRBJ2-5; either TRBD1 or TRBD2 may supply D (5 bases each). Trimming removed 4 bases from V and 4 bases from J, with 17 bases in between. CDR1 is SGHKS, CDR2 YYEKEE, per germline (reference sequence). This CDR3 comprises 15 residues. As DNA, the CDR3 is TGTGCCAGCAGCACTGGGGGTAGTACAGCAGAGACCCAGTACTTC. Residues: CASSTGGSTAETQYF.

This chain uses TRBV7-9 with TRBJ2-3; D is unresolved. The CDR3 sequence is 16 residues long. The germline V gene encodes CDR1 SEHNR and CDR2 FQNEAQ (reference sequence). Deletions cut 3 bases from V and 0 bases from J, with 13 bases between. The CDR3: CASSFLSGTSTDTQYF. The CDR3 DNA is TGTGCCAGCAGCTTTCTCTCAGGAACTAGCACAGATACGCAGTATTTT.

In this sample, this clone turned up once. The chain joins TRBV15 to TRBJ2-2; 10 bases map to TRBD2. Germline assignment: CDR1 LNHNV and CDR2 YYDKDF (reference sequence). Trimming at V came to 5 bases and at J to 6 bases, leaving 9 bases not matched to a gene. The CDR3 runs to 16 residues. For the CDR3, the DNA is TGTGCCACCAGCGGATCAGCGGGAGGGAAAGCCGGGGAGCTGTTTTTT. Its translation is CATSGSAGGKAGELFF.

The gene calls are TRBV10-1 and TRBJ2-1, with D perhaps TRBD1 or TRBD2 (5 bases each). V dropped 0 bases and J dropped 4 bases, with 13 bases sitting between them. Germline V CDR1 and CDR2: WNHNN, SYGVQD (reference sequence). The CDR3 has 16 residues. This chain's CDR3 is CASSESIGAIYNEQFF. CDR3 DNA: TGCGCCAGCAGTGAGTCCATCGGGGCCATATACAATGAGCAGTTCTTC.

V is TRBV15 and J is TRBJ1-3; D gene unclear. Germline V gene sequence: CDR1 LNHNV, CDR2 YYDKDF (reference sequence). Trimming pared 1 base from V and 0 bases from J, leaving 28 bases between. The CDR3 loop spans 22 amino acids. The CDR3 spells CATSRVGDLNVEGLGSGNTIYF. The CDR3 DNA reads TGTGCCACCAGCAGAGTCGGGGATTTGAATGTCGAGGGCCTTGGCTCTGGAAACACCATATATTTT.

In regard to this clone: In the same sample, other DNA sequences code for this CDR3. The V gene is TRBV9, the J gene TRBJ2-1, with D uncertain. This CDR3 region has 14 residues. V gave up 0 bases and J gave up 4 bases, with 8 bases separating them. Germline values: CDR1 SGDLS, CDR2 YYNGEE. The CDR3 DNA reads TGTGCCAGCAGCGTAGAGGGATATTACAATGAGCAGTTCTTC. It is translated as CASSVEGYYNEQFF.

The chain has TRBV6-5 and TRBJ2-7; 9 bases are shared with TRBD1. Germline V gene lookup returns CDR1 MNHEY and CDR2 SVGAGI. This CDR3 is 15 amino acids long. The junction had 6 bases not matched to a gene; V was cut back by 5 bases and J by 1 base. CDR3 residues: CASSPTGTGSYEQYF. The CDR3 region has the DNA TGTGCCAGCAGTCCCACCGGGACAGGGTCCTACGAGCAGTACTTC.

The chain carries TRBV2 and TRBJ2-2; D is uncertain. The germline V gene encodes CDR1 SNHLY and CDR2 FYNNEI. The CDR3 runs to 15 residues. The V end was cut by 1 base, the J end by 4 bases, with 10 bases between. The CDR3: CASSEVVRVTGELFF. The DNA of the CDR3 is TGTGCCAGCAGTGAAGTAGTTAGGGTCACCGGGGAGCTGTTTTTT. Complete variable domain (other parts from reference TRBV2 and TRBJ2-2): EPEVTQTPSHQVTQMGQEVILRCVPISNHLYFYWYRQILGQKVEFLVSFYNNEISEKSEIFDDQFSVERPDGSNFTLKIRSTKLEDSAMYFCASSEVVRVTGELFFGEGSRLTVL.

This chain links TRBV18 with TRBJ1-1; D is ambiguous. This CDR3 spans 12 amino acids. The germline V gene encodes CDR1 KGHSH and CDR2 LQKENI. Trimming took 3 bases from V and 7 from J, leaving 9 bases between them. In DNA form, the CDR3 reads TGTGCCAGCTCACCGCTTCGGCGTGAAGCTTTCTTT. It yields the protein CASSPLRREAFF.

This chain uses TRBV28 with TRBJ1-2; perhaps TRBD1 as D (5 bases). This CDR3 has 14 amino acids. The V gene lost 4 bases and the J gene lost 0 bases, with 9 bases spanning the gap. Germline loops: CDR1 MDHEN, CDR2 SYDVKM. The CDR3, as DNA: TGTGCCAGCAGTTCCCTGGGACCTAACTATGGCTACACCTTC. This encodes CASSSLGPNYGYTF.

CDR3 DNA sequence: TGTGCCAGCTCACCAGCAGGCCGAAGTGAGCAGTTCTTC. This encodes CASSPAGRSEQFF. The V and J genes are TRBV18 and TRBJ2-1; D unresolved. V shed 2 bases and J shed 9 bases, with 11 bases lying between them. The CDR3 is 13 amino acids. Germline CDR1 KGHSH, CDR2 LQKENI.

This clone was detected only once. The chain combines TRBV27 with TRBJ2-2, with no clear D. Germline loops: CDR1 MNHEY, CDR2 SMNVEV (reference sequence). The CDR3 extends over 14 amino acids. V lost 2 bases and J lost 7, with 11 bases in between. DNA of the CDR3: TGTGCCAGCAGTTTAAATACAGAGATCGGGGAGCTGTTTTTT. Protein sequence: CASSLNTEIGELFF.

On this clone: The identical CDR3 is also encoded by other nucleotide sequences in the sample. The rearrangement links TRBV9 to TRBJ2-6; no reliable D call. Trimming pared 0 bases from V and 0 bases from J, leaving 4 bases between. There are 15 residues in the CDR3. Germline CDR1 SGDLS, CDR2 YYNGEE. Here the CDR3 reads CASSVVGSGANVLTF. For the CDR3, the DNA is TGTGCCAGCAGCGTAGTGGGCTCTGGGGCCAACGTCCTGACTTTC.

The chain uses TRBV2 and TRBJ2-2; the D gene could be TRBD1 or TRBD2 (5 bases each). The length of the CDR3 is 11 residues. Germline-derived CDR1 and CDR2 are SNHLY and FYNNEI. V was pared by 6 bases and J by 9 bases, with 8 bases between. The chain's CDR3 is CASRGVRELFF. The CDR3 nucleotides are TGTGCCAGCAGGGGGGTTAGGGAGCTGTTTTTT.

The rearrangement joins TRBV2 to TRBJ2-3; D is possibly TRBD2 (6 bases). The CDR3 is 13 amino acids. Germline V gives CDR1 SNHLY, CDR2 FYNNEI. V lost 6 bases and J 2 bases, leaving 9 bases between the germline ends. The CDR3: CASRTGDTDTQYF. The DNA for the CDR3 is TGTGCCAGCAGAACGGGGGACACAGATACGCAGTATTTT.

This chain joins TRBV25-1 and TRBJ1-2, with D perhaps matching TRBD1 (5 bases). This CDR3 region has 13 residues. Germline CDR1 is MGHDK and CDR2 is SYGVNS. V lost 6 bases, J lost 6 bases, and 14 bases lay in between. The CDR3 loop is CASRGPGPHGYTF. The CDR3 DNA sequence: TGTGCCAGCAGGGGACCCGGCCCCCATGGCTACACCTTC.

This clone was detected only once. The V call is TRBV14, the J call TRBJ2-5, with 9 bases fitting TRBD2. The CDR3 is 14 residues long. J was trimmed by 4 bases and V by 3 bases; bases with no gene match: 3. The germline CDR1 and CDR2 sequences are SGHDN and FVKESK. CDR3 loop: CASSHVLAGETQYF. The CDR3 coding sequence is TGTGCCAGCAGCCACGTACTAGCGGGAGAGACCCAGTACTTC.

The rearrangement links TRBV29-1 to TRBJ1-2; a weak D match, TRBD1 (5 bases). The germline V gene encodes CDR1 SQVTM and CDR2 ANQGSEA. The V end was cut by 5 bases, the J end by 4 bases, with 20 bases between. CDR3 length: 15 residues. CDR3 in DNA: TGCAGCGTTCGGGCCGAACGGGGCCCGGTCTATGGCTACACCTTC. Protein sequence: CSVRAERGPVYGYTF. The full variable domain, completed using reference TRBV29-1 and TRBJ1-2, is SAVISQKPSRDICQRGTSLTIQCQVDSQVTMMFWYRQQPGQSLTLIATANQGSEATYESGFVIDKFPISRPNLTFSTLTVSNMSPEDSSIYLCSVRAERGPVYGYTFGSGTRLTVV.

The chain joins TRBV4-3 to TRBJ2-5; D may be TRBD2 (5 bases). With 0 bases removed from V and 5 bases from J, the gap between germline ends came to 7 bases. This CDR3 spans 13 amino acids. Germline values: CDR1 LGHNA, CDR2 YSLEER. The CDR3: CASSQEQRETQYF. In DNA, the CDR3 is TGCGCCAGCAGCCAAGAACAGCGGGAGACCCAGTACTTC.

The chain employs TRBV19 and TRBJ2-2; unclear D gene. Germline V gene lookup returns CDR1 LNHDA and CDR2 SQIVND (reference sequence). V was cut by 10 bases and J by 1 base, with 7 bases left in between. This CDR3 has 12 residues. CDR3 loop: CATRQNTGELFF. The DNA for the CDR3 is TGTGCCACCAGACAGAACACCGGGGAGCTGTTTTTT.

CDR3 in DNA: TGTGCCAGCAGCCAGACTAGCGACTCCTACAATGAGCAGTTCTTC. Protein: CASSQTSDSYNEQFF. The chain couples TRBV7-6 to TRBJ2-1; TRBD2 aligns across 8 bases. Germline-derived CDR1 and CDR2 are SGHVS and FNYEAQ. CDR3 length: 15 amino acids. The V and J ends lost 5 bases and 0 bases, in that order; junction bases with no gene match: 3.

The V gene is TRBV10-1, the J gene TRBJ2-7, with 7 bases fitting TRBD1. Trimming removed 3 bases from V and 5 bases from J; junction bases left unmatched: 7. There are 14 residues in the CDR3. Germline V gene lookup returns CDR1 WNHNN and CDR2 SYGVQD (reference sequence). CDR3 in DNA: TGCGCCAGCAGTGACCCTGGACAGGCGGACGAGCAGTACTTC. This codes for CASSDPGQADEQYF.

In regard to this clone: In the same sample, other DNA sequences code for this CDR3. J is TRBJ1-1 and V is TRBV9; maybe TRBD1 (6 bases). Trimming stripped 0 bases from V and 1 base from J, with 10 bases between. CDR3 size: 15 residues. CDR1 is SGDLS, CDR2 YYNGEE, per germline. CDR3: CASSVVGGANTEAFF. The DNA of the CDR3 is TGTGCCAGCAGCGTAGTTGGGGGGGCGAACACTGAAGCTTTCTTT.

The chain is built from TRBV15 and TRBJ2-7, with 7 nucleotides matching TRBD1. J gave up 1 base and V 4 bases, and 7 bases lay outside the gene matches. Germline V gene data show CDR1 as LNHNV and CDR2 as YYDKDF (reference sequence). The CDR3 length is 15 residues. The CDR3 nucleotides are TGTGCCACCAGCATCGAACCCAGGGGGTCCTACGAGCAGTACTTC. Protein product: CATSIEPRGSYEQYF.

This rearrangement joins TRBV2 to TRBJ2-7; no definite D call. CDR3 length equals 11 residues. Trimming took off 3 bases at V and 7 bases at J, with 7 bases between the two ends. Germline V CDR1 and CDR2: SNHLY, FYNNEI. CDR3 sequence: CASSEVVEQYF. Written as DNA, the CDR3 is TGTGCCAGCAGTGAGGTCGTGGAGCAGTACTTC.

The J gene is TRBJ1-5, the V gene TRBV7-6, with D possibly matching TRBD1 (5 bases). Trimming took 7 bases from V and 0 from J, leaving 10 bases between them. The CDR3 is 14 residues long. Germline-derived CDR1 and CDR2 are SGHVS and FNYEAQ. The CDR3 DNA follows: TGTGCCAGCATAGCAAGGGGTAGCAATCAGCCCCAGCATTTT. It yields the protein CASIARGSNQPQHF.

The CDR3 DNA reads TGTGCCAGCAGTCAAAGACAGGGGAATAATGAGCAGTTCTTC. Its translation: CASSQRQGNNEQFF. V and J are TRBV27 and TRBJ2-1; 8 bases agree with TRBD1. After removal of 5 bases from V and 7 bases from J, the junction contained 7 bases not matched to a gene. This CDR3 spans 14 amino acids. Germline V gene lookup returns CDR1 MNHEY and CDR2 SMNVEV (reference sequence).

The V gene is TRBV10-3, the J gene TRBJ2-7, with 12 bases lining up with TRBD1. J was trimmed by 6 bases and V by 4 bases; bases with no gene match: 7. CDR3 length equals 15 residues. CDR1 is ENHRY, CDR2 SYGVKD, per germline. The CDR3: CAISVSGQGAIEQYF. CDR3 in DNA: TGTGCCATCAGTGTATCGGGACAGGGGGCAATCGAGCAGTACTTC.